Listed here is a single TCR beta chain. The antigen it binds to is not known. No per-base quality is available; no much larger clone lies one base away. Reading the germline V gene gives CDR1 SGHNT and CDR2 YENEEA. From its cysteine to its phenylalanine, the CDR3 spans 16 amino acids. This entry keeps only the CDR3 DNA: 48 bases, framed from base 1. V and J are truncated by 5 bases and 0 bases respectively, leaving an intervening sequence of 14 bases. These data originate in a study of blood T cell repertoires in COVID-19 (dated by TCRdb to about 2020). Regarding the research as a whole: Samples covering the acute and convalescent phases of COVID-19 were provided by collaborators in the United States, Italy and Spain. The prospective study material was composed of cDNA or gDNA derived from T cells, B-cell-depleted T cells, or PBMCs. Deeply sampled blood TCRbeta repertoires from subjects exposed to, actively infected with, or recovered from COVID-19 were included in the dataset. The repertoires were released in a freely available public database meant as a resource for research on the immune response to SARS-CoV-2. The samples were drawn from two sources: the first 160 participants of the ongoing ImmuneRACE study, and 1,000 to 1,500 subjects contributed by 6 global collaborators. Sample metadata almost always included a de-identified subject ID, COVID-19 status, age in years and sex. Where HLA class I and class II types were available, the types were taken from metadata supplied by the sample provider, not from assay-based typing.

Study-level results and caveats: Clinical and demographic metadata were provided uncurated, with the amount varying by source and participant.

TCRbeta CDR3 regions were amplified from genomic DNA by means of the immunoSEQ Assay, a bias-controlled multiplex PCR. The authors processed their data as follows. The number of nucleated cells in each sample was estimated by amplification of reference gene primers within the assay. To quantify the absolute abundance of each unique TCRbeta CDR3 rearrangement, sequence reads were collapsed and filtered. For each sample, productive Simpson clonality was calculated as the square root of Simpson's diversity index across productive rearrangements. Not all clones reach the TCRdb copy of this immuneACCESS table, which keeps in-frame sequences only. Checked studies attribute under half of the gap to unresolved V genes and leave the rest unexplained. V and J calls and clone size are as listed in that table; D and trimming were resolved from the DNA. Present in this sample are about 110,000 clones, over 75% of which were seen just once. The ten largest clones take up under 5% of the sample.

The collaborating institutions used their own protocols to collect whole blood in K2EDTA tubes. For TCRbeta analysis, collaborators shipped samples as frozen whole blood, isolated PBMCs, or DNA extracted from either of those sample types. The sample comprised peripheral blood. The source is an older woman with acute or convalescent COVID-19. The chain is made from TRBV11-3 and TRBJ2-1; TRBD2 could be the D gene, as 6 bases match. The nucleotides are TGTGCCAGCAGCCAAGACTTAGCGGACTCCTACAATGAGCAGTTCTTC. This encodes CASSQDLADSYNEQFF.